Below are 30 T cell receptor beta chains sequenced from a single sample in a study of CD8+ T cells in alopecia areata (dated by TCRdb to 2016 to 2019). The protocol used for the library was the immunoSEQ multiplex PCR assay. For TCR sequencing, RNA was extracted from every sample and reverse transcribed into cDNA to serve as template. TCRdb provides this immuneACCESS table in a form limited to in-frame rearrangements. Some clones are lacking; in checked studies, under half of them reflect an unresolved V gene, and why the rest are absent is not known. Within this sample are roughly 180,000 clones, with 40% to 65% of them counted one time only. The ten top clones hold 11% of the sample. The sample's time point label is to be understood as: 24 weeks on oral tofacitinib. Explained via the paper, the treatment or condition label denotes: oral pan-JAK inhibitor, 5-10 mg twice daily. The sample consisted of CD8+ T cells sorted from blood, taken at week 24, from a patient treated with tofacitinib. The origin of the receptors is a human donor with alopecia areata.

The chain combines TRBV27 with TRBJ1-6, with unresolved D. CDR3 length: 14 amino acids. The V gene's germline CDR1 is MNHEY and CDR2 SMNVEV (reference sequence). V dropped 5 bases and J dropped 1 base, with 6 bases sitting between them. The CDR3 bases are TGTGCCAGCAGTCCGCGGTCCTATAATTCACCCCTCCACTTT. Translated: CASSPRSYNSPLHF.

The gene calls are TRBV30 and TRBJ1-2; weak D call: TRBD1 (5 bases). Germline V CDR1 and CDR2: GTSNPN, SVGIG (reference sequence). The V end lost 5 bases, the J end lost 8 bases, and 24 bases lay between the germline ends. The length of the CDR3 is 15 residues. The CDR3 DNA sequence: TGTGCCTGGGAGGGGACCAACTTTGAGGGCTGGGGCTACACCTTC. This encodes CAWEGTNFEGWGYTF.

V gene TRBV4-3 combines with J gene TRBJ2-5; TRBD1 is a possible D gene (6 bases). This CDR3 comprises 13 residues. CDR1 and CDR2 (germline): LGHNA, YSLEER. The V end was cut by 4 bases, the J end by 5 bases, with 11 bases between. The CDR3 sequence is CASSPGQGETQYF. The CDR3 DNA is TGCGCCAGCAGCCCTGGGCAGGGGGAGACCCAGTACTTC.

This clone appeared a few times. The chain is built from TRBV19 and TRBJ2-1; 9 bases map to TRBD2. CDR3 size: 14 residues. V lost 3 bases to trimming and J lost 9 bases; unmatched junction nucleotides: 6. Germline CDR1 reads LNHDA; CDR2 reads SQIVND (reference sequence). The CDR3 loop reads CASSIGGGAGEQFF. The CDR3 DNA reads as TGTGCCAGTAGTATTGGCGGGGGGGCCGGTGAGCAGTTCTTC.

The CDR3 nucleotides read TGTGCCAGCCGTGGGGCTAACTATGGCTACACCTTC. Translation gives CASRGANYGYTF. The chain employs TRBV27 and TRBJ1-2; the D is unclear. CDR1 and CDR2 (germline): MNHEY, SMNVEV (reference sequence). Trimming removed 8 bases at V and 0 bases at J, with 7 bases between. The CDR3 consists of 12 residues.

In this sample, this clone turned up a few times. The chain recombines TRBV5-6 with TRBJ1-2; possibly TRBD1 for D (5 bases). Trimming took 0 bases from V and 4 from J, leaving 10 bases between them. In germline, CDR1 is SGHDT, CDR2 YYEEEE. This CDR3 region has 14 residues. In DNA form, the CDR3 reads TGTGCCAGCAGCTTGGGGGACTATTTCTATGGCTACACCTTC. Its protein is CASSLGDYFYGYTF.

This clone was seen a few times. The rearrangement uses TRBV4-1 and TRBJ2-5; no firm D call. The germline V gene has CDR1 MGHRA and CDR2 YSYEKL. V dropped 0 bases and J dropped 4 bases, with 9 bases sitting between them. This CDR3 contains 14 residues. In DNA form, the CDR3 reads TGCGCCAGCAGCCAAGAAAGGCGAGGAGAGACCCAGTACTTC. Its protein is CASSQERRGETQYF.

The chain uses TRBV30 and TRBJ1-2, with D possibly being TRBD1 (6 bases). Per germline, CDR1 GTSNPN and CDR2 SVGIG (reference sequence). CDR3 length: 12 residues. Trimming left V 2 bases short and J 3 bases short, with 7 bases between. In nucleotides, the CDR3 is TGTGCCTGGAGTAGGACAGACTATGGCTACACCTTC. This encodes CAWSRTDYGYTF.

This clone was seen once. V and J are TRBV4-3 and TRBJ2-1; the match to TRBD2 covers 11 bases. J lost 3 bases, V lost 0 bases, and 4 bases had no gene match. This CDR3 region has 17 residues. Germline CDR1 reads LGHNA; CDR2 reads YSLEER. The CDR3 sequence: CASSQEILAGDYNEQFF. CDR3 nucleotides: TGCGCCAGCAGCCAAGAGATACTAGCGGGGGACTACAATGAGCAGTTCTTC.

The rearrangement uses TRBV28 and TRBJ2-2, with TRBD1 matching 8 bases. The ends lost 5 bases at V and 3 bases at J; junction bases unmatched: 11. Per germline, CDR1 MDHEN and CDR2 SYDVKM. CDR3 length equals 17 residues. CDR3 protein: CASSNGRDRSDTGELFF. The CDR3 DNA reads TGTGCCAGCAGTAACGGCCGGGACAGGTCGGACACCGGGGAGCTGTTTTTT.

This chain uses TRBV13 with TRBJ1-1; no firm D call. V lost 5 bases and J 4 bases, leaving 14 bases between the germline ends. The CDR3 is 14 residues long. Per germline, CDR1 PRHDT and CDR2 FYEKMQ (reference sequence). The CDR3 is CASSQTDQVTEAFF. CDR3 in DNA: TGTGCCAGCAGCCAAACAGATCAGGTCACTGAAGCTTTCTTT.

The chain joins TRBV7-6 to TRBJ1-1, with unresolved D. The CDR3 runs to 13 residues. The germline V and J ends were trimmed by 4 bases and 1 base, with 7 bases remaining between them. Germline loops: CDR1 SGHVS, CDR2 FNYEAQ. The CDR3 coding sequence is TGTGCCAGCAGCTCAACGGAGAACACTGAAGCTTTCTTT. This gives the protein CASSSTENTEAFF.

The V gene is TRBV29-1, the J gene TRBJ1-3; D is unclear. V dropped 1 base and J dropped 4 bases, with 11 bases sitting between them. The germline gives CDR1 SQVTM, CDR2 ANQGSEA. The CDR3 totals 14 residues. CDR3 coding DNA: TGCAGCGTTGAAGTCGTAGGGATAGGAAACACCATATATTTT. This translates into CSVEVVGIGNTIYF.

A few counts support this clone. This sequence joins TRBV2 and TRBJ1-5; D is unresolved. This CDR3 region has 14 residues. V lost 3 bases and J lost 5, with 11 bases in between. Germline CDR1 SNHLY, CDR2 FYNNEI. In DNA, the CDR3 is TGTGCCAGCAGTGACCAGCAGCCTGATCAGCCCCAGCATTTT. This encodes CASSDQQPDQPQHF.

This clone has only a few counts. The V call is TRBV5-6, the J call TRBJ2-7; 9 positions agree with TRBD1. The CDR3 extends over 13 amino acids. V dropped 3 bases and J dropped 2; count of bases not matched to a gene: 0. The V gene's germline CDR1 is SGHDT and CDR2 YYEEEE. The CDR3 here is CASSWDRAYEQYF. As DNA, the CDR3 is TGTGCCAGCAGCTGGGACAGGGCCTACGAGCAGTACTTC.

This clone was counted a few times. The CDR3 region has the DNA TGTGCCATCAGTGAGGGCTTGAACACTGAAGCTTTCTTT. Its translation: CAISEGLNTEAFF. V gene TRBV10-3 combines with J gene TRBJ1-1; D gene ambiguous. This CDR3 has 13 residues. CDR1 and CDR2 (germline): ENHRY, SYGVKD. V lost 2 bases, J lost 0 bases, and 4 bases lay in between.

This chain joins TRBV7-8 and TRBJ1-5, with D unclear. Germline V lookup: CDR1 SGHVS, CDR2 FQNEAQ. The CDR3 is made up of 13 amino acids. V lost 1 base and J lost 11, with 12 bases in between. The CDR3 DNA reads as TGTGCCAGCAGCTTAGATGGGCAGCCCGCCCAGCATTTT. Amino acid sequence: CASSLDGQPAQHF.

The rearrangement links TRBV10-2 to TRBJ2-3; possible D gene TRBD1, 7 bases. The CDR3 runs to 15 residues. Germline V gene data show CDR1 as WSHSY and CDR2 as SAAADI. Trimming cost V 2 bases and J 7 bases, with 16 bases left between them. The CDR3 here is CASSETQGGRYTQYF. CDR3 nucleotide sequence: TGCGCCAGCAGTGAGACCCAGGGGGGCCGGTATACGCAGTATTTT.

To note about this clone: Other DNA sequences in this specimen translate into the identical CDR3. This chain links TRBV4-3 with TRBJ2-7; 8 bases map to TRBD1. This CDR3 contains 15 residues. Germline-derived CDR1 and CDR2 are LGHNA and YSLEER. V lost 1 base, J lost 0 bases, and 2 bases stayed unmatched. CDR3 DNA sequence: TGCGCCAGCAGCCAAGGGACAGGGCTCTCCTACGAGCAGTACTTC. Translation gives CASSQGTGLSYEQYF.

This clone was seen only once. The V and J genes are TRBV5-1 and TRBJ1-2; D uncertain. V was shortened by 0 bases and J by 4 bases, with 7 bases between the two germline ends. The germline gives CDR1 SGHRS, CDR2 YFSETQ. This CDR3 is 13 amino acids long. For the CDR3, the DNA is TGCGCCAGCAGCTTGGAGGCAGGCTATGGCTACACCTTC. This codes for CASSLEAGYGYTF.

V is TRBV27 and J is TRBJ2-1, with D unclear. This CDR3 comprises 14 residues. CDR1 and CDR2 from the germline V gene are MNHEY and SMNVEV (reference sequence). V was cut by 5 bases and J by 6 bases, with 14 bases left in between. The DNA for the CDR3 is TGTGCCAGCAGTCCACGTCCAGGCCTCAATGAGCAGTTCTTC. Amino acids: CASSPRPGLNEQFF.

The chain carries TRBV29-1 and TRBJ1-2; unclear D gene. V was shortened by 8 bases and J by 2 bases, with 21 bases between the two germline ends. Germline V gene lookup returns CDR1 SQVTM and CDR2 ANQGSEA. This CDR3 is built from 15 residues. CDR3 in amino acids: CSTDSEVSQNYGYTF. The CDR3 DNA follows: TGCAGCACCGACTCCGAGGTTTCCCAAAACTATGGCTACACCTTC.

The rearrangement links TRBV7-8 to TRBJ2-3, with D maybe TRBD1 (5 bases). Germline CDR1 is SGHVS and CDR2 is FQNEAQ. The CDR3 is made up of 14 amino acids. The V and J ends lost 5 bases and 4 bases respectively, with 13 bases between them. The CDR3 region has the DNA TGTGCCAGCAGCAAAGGGGCTGCGTCAGATACGCAGTATTTT. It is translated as CASSKGAASDTQYF.

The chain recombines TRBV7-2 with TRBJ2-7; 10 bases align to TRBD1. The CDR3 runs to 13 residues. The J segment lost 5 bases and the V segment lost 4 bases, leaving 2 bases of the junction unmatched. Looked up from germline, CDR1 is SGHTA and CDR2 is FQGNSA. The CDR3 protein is CASSSDRGHEQYF. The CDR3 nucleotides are TGTGCCAGCAGCTCTGACAGGGGGCACGAGCAGTACTTC.

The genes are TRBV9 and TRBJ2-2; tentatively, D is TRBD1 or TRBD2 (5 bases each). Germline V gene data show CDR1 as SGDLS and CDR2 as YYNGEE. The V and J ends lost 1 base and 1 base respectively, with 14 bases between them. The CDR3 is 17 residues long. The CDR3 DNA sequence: TGTGCCAGCAGCGTATTCGAGGGACCCCGGAACACCGGGGAGCTGTTTTTT. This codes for CASSVFEGPRNTGELFF.

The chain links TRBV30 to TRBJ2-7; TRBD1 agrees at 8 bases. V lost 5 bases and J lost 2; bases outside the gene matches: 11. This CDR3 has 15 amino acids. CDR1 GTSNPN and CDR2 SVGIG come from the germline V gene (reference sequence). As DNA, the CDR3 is TGTGCCTGGGCATCCGGGACAGGTGGGACCTACGAGCAGTACTTC. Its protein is CAWASGTGGTYEQYF.

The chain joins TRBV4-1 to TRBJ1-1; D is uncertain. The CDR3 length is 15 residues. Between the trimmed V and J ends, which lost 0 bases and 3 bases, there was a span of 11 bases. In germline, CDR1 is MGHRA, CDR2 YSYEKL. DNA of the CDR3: TGCGCCAGCAGCCAAGATTCGGGGTGGGACACTGAAGCTTTCTTT. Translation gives CASSQDSGWDTEAFF.

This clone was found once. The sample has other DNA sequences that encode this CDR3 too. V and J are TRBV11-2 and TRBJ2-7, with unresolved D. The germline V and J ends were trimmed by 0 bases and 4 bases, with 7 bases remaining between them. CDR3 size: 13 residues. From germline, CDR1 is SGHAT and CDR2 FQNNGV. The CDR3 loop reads CASSLDPLYEQYF. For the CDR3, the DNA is TGTGCCAGCAGCTTAGACCCTCTTTACGAGCAGTACTTC.

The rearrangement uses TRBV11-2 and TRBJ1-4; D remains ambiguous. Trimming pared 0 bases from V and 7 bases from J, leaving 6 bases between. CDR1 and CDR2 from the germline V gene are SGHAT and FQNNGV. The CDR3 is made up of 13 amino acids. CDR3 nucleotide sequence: TGTGCCAGCAGCTTAGAGTCGGCTGAAAAACTGTTTTTT. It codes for CASSLESAEKLFF.

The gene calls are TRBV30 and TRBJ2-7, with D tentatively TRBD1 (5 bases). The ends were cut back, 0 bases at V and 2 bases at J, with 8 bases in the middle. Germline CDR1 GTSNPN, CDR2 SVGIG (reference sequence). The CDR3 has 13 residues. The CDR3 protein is CAWSVGEAYEQYF. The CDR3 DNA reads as TGTGCCTGGAGTGTAGGGGAAGCCTACGAGCAGTACTTC.